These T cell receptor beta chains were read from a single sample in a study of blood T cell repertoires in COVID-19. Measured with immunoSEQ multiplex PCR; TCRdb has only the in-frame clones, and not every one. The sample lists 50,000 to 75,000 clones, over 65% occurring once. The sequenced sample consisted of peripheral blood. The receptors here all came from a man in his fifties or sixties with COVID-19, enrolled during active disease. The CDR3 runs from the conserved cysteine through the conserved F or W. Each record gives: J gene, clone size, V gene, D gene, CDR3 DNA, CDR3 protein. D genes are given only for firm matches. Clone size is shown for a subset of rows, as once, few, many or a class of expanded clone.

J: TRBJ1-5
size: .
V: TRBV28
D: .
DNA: TGTGCCAGCAGGGGGGGAGGGGGCAATCAGCCCCAGCATTTT
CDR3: CASRGGGGNQPQHF

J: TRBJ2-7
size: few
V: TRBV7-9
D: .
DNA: TGTGCCAGCAGCGCGGGACCGAACGCCTACGAGCAGTACTTC
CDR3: CASSAGPNAYEQYF

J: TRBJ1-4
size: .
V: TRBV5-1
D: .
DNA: TGCGCCAGCCGGCCCAGGGTTGGATGGGATGAAAAACTGTTTTTT
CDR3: CASRPRVGWDEKLFF

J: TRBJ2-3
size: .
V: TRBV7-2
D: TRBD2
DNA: TGTGCCAGCAATAGCGGGAGTGCAGATACGCAGTATTTT
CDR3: CASNSGSADTQYF

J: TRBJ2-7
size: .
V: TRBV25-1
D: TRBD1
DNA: TGTGCCAGCAGTGTTAGTGGGACAGGGACCCACGAGCAGTACTTC
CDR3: CASSVSGTGTHEQYF

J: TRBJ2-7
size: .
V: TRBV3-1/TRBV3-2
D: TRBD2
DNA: TGTGCCAGCAGCCTCGGCCTAGCGGGGACTTACGAGCAGTACTTC
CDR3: CASSLGLAGTYEQYF

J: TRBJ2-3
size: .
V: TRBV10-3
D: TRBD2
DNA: TGTGCCATCTCGCCAAGCGGGGGAGGAGATACGCAGTATTTT
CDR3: CAISPSGGGDTQYF

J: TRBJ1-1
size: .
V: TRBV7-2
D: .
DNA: TGTGCCAGCAGCTCGAACAGGAACACTGAAGCTTTCTTT
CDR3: CASSSNRNTEAFF

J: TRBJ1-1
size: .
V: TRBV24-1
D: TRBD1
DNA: TGTGCCACCAGTGCCAGGGGGGCAGGGCAGAACACTGAAGCTTTCTTT
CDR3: CATSARGAGQNTEAFF

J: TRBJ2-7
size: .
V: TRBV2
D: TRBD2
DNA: TGTGCCAGCAGGCGGGAGGGCCCTCCCGAGCAGTACTTC
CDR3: CASRREGPPEQYF

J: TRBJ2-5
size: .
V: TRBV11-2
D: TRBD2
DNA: TGTGCCAGCAGCTTAGATCTAAGCGGGACCGAGACCCAGTACTTC
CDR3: CASSLDLSGTETQYF

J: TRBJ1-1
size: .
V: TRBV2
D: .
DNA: TGTGCCAGCAGCGTCCAGGGGCCAACTGAAGCTTTCTTT
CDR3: CASSVQGPTEAFF

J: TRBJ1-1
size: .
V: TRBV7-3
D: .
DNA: TGTGCCAGCAGCTCCTCTCGAGACACTGAAGCTTTCTTT
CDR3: CASSSSRDTEAFF

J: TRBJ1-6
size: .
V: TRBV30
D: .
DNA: TGTGCCTGGAGCACAGTTAATTCACCCCTCCACTTT
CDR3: CAWSTVNSPLHF

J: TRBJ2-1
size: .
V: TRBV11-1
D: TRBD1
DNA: TGTGCCAGCAGCCCTGGGACAGGGAGAAATGAGCAGTTCTTC
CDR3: CASSPGTGRNEQFF

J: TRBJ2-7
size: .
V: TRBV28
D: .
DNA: TGTGCCAGCAGTCTAATACAGGGAAGGATAATCTACGAGCAGTACTTC
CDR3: CASSLIQGRIIYEQYF

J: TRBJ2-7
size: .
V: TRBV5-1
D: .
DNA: TGCGCCAGCAGCACGGGACACCGACCCCGCTACGAGCAGTACTTC
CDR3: CASSTGHRPRYEQYF

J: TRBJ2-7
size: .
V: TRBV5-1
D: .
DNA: TGCGCCAGCAGCCCCGTGGGAGGGGGATACGAGCAGTACTTC
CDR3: CASSPVGGGYEQYF

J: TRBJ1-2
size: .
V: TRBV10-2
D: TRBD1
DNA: TGCGCCAGCAGTGGTGACAGGGGGATTGGAGGCTACACCTTC
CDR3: CASSGDRGIGGYTF

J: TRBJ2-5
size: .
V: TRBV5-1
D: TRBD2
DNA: TGCGCCAGCAGCTTGGAAGCGGGAGAAGAGACCCAGTACTTC
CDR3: CASSLEAGEETQYF

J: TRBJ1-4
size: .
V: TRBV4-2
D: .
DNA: TGTGCCAGCAGCCAAGAGAGGGATGAAAAACTGTTTTTT
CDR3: CASSQERDEKLFF

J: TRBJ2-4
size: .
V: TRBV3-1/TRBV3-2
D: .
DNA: TGTGCCAGCAGCCAAGATCGCTCCACAGGTGCCAAAAACATTCAGTACTTC
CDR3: CASSQDRSTGAKNIQYF

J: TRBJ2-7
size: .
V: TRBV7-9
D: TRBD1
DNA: TGTGCCAGCAGCTTAGACGCGGACAGGGTTTACGAGCAGTACTTC
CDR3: CASSLDADRVYEQYF

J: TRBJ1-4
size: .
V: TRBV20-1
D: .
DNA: TGCAGTGCCGTCGGTGAAAAACTGTTTTTT
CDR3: CSAVGEKLFF

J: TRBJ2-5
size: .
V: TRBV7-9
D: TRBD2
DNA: TGTGCCAGCAGCTCCCGGACTAGCGGAGAGACCCAGTACTTC
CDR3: CASSSRTSGETQYF

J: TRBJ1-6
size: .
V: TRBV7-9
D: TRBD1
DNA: TGTGCCAGCAGGGGACAGAATAATTCACCCCTCCACTTT
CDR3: CASRGQNNSPLHF

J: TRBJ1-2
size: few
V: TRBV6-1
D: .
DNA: TGTGCCAGCAGTGAAAGAAGGGGTGGGTATGGCTACACCTTC
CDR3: CASSERRGGYGYTF

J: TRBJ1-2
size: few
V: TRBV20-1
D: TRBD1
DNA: TGCAGTGCTAACAGGGGGTATGGCTACACCTTC
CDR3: CSANRGYGYTF

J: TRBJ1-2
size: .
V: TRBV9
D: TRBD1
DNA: TGTGCCAGCAGCGCAGGGACAGTCTTTTCCGGCTACACCTTC
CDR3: CASSAGTVFSGYTF

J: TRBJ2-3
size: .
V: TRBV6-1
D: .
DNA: TGTGCCAGCAGTGAAGGAGGGAGTAGCGGAGGCCCAGATACGCAGTATTTT
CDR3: CASSEGGSSGGPDTQYF

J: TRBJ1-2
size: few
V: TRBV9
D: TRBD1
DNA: TGTGCCAGCAGCGTTGCAGGGGGAGACTATGGCTACACCTTC
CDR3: CASSVAGGDYGYTF

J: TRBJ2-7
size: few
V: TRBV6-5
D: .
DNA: TGTGCCAGCAGTTACTCTCCGGGGCAGTACTTC
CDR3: CASSYSPGQYF

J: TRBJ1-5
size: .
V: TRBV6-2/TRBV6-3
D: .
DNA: TGTGCCAGCAGCTCCGGACAGAATCAGCCCCAGCATTTT
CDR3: CASSSGQNQPQHF

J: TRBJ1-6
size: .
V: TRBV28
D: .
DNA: TGTGCCAGCAGTTTATCGGTCAACTCCTATAATTCACCCCTCCACTTT
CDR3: CASSLSVNSYNSPLHF

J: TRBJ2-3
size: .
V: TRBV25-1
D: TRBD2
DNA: TGTGCCAGCAGTGAACGACTAGCGGGGGCCCCTTATACGCAGTATTTT
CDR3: CASSERLAGAPYTQYF

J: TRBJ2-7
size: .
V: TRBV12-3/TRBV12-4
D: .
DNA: TGTGCCAGCAGCACAGGGTCCTACGAGCAGTACTTC
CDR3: CASSTGSYEQYF

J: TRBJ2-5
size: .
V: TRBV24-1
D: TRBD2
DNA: TGTGCCACCAGTGACCCGGGGACTAGCGGGGAGACCCAGTACTTC
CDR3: CATSDPGTSGETQYF

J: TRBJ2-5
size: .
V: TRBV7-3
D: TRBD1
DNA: TGTGCCAGCAGCCCTCCCGGGACAGGGGAAGAGACCCAGTACTTC
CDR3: CASSPPGTGEETQYF

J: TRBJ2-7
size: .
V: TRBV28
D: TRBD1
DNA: TGTGCCAGCAGTTCCGTACACGGGACAGGGGCCGAGCAGTACTTC
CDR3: CASSSVHGTGAEQYF

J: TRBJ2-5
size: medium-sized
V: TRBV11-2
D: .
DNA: TGTGCCAGCAGCTTAGATGCCGGGAGCCAAGAGACCCAGTACTTC
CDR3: CASSLDAGSQETQYF